This TCR beta chain was recovered during a study of shared clonotypes between healthy human individuals. Turning to the study itself: Every donor yielded three CD4 naive, three CD4 memory, two CD8 naive and one CD8 memory plate. General study findings and limits: When compared with the clonotypes that were shared by all four sorted-subset donors, the non-shared clonotypes turned out to have lower generation probabilities. It was anticipated that sequencing depth would influence how many clonotypes donors shared. Large sequencing depth failed to make sorted-subset sequencing complete, rarefaction showed.

CDR1 is SGHAT, CDR2 FQNNGV, per germline. Trimming stripped 2 bases from V and 2 bases from J, with 12 bases between. The CDR3 loop spans 15 amino acids. CD8 cells regarded as naive lacked CD45RO, were positively chosen for CCR7, and omitted terminally differentiated effector memory CD45RA+ cells. The data were produced by immunoSEQ multiplex PCR, yet TCRdb's version contains in-frame clones alone and is incomplete. The data show 800,000 to 950,000 clones, 96% seen once. Remarks on this clone: Its target is not known.

The sequencing input was naive CD8+ T cells sorted from blood. The sequence was collected from a man younger than 40 in good health. The V gene is TRBV11-2, the J gene TRBJ1-2; D is perhaps TRBD1 (5 bases). CDR3 region: CASSLYGGDNYGYTF. For the CDR3, the DNA is TGTGCCAGCAGCTTATACGGTGGGGACAACTATGGCTACACCTTC. Based on the CDR3 plus reference TRBV11-2 and TRBJ1-2, the full variable domain is EAGVAQSPRYKIIEKRQSVAFWCNPISGHATLYWYQQILGQGPKLLIQFQNNGVVDDSQLPKDRFSAERLKGVDSTLKIQPAKLEDSAVYLCASSLYGGDNYGYTFGSGTRLTVV.